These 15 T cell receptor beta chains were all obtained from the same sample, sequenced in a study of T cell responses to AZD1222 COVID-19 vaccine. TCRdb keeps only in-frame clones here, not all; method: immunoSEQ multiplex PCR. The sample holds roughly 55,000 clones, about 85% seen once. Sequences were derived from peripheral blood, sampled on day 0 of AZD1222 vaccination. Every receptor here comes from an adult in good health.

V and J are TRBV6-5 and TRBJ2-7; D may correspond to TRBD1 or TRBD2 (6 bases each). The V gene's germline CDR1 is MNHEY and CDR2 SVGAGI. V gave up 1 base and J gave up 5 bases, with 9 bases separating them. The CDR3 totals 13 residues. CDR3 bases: TGTGCCAGCAGTTACTTCGGGGGCAACGAGCAGTACTTC. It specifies CASSYFGGNEQYF.

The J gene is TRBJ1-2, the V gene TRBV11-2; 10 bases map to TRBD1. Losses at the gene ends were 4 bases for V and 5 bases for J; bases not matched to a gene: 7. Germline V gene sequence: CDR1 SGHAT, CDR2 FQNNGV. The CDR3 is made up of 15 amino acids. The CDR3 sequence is CASSSQGTGAYGYTF. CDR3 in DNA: TGTGCCAGCAGCTCCCAGGGGACAGGGGCATATGGCTACACCTTC. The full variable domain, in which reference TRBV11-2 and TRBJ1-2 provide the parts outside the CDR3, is EAGVAQSPRYKIIEKRQSVAFWCNPISGHATLYWYQQILGQGPKLLIQFQNNGVVDDSQLPKDRFSAERLKGVDSTLKIQPAKLEDSAVYLCASSSQGTGAYGYTFGSGTRLTVV.

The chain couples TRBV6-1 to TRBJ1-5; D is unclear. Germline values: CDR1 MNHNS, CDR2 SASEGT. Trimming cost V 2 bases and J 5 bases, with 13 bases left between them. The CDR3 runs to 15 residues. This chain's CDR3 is CASSEWQLMDQPQHF. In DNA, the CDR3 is TGTGCCAGCAGTGAATGGCAGTTGATGGATCAGCCCCAGCATTTT.

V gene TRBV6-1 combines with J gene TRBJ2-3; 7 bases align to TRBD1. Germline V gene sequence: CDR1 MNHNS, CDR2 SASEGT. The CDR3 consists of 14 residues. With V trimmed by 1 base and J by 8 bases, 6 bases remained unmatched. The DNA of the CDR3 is TGTGCCAGCAGTGAAGGGGACAGCTCAGCTACGCAGTATTTT. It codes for CASSEGDSSATQYF.

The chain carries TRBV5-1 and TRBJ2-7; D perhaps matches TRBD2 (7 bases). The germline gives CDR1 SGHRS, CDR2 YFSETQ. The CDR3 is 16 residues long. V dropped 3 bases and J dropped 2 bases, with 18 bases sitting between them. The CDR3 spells CASSWGGSLPTYEQYF. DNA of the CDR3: TGCGCCAGCAGCTGGGGGGGCAGCCTACCTACCTACGAGCAGTACTTC.

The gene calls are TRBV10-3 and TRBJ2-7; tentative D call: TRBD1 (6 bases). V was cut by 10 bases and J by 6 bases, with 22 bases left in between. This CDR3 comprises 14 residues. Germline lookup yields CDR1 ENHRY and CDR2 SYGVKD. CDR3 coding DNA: TGTGCCACCCTTTCGCCCTCCATCAGGGGCGAGCAGTACTTC. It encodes CATLSPSIRGEQYF.

CDR3 protein: CASSDRWGQKPFF. CDR3 DNA sequence: TGTGCCAGCAGCGATCGGTGGGGGCAGAAACCGTTCTTC. The rearrangement joins TRBV9 to TRBJ2-1; tentative D call: TRBD1 (6 bases). The CDR3 covers 13 residues. V lost 3 bases and J 15 bases, leaving 19 bases between the germline ends. Germline CDR1 SGDLS, CDR2 YYNGEE.

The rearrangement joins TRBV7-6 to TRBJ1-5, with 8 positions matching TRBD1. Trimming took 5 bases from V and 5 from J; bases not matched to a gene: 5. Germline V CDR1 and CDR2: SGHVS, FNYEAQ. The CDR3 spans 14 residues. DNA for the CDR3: TGTGCCAGCAGCAACGGACAGGGTGATCAGCCCCAGCATTTT. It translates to CASSNGQGDQPQHF. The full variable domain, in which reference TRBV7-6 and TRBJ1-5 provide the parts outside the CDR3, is GAGVSQSPRYKVTKRGQDVALRCDPISGHVSLYWYRQALGQGPEFLTYFNYEAQQDKSGLPNDRFSAERPEGSISTLTIQRTEQRDSAMYRCASSNGQGDQPQHFGDGTRLSIL.

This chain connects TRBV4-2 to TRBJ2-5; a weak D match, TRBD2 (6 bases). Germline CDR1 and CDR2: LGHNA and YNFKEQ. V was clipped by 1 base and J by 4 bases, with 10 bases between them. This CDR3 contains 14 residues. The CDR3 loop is CASSQGRGGETQYF. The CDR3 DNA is TGTGCCAGCAGCCAAGGGAGGGGTGGAGAGACCCAGTACTTC.

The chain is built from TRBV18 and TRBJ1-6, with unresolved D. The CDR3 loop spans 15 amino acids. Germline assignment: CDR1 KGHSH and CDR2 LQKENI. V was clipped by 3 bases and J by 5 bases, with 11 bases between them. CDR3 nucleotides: TGTGCCAGCTCACCCGCCAGCCTAAATAATTCACCCCTCCACTTT. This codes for CASSPASLNNSPLHF.

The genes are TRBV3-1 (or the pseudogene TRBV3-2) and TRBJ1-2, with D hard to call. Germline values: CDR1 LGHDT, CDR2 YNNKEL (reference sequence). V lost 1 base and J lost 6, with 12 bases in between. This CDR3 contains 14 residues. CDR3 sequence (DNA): TGTGCCAGCAGCCAAGGGCGGGTTCACGATGGCTACACCTTC. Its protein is CASSQGRVHDGYTF.

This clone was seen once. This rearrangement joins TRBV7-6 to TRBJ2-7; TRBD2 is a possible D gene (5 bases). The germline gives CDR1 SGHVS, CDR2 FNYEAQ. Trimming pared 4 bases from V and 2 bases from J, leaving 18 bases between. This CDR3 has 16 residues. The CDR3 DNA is TGTGCCAGCAGCTCCTCCGAGGGCAACCACGCCTACGAGCAGTACTTC. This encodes CASSSSEGNHAYEQYF.

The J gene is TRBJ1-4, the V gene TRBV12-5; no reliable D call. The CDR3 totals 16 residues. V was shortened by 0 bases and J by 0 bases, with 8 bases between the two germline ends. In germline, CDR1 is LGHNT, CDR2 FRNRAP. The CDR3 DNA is TGTGCTAGTGGTTTGGTACTCGGGCCAACTAATGAAAAACTGTTTTTT. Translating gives CASGLVLGPTNEKLFF.

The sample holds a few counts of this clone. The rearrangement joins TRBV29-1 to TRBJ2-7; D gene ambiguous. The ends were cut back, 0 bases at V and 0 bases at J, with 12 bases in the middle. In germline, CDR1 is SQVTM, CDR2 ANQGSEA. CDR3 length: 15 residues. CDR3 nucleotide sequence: TGCAGCGTTGAAGATCCGACACAAAACTCCTACGAGCAGTACTTC. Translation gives CSVEDPTQNSYEQYF.

The DNA of the CDR3 is TGTGCCAGCACCATATACAGGGCTGGGGCCAACGTCCTGACTTTC. Residues: CASTIYRAGANVLTF. The V gene is TRBV6-6, the J gene TRBJ2-6; a possible D gene is TRBD1 (6 bases). CDR3 length: 15 residues. In germline, CDR1 is MNHNY, CDR2 SVGAGI (reference sequence). The V and J ends lost 7 bases and 2 bases respectively, with 12 bases between them.